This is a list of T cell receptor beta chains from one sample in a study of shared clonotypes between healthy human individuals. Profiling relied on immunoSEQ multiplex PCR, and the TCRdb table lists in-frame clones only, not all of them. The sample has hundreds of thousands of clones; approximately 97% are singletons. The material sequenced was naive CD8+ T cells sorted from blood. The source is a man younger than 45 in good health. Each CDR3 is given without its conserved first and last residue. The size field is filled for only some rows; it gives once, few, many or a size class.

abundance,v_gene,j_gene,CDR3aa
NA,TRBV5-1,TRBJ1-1,ASTGLGNREEAF
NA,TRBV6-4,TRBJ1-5,ASSPRLGQPQH
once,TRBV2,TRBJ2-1,ASSGTMVNEQF
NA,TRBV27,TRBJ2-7,ASQGQRGSYEQY
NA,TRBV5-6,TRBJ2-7,ASSLAFGTNLYEQY
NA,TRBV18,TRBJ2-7,ASSAGTGLAYEQY
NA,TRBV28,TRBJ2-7,ASNWAYKRDEQY
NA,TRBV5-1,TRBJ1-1,ASSLRRGAMNTEAF
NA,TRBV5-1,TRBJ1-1,ASSPRGGQGYNTEAF
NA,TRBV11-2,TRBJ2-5,ASSLSGSQETQY
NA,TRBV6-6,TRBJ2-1,ASKGWGPYNEQF
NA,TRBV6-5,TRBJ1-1,ASSSRLQGTEAF
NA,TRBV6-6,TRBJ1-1,ASSYWGGRDNRAF
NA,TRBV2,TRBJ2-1,ASTTWTSGSNEQF
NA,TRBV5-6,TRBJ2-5,ASSVQETQY
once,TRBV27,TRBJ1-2,ASSDGTAHGYT
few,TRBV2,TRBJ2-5,ASRGQGNGETQY
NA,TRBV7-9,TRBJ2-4,ASSTLPKNIQY